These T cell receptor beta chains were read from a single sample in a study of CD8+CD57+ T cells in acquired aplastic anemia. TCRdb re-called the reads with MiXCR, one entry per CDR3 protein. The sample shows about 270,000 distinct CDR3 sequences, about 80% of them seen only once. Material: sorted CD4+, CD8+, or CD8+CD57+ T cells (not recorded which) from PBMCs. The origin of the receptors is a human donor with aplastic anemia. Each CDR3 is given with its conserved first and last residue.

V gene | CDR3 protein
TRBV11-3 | CASSLDQDTGSYEQYF
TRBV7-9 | CASSVGGSGGQFF
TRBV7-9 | CASSYQARGNTDELFF
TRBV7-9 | CASSLAGGPLEQFF
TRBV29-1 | CSVDSRVGFDLNTEAFF
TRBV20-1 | CSASDTGGKSTEAFF
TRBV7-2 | CASSLVRGALTLGF
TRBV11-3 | CASSSAGTERAFF
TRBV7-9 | CASGFGGTAAPQYF
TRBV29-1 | CGVLGQGMMDEQFF
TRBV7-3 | CASSLGETGLVYGYTF
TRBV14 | CASSQGKGGYNPPLHF